Below are 22 T cell receptor beta chains sequenced from a single sample in a study of T cell repertoires in cytomegalovirus infection (dated by TCRdb to about 2019). Sequencing instrument: Illumina HiSeq 1500. TCRdb passed the public sequencing reads through fastp at Q25 and MiXCR, retaining productive beta sequences. Each record represents a unique CDR3 protein, reported with the most common genes and DNA among its rows. For this sample there are approximately 770,000 distinct CDR3 sequences; 29% appear just once. The top ten constitute less than 15% of the sample. The treatment or condition tag for this specimen amounts to: in vitro stimulation with specific CMV peptide epitopes to enrich CMV-specific T cells. These TCRs are of unknown antigen specificity. The sequenced sample was cultured CD8+ T cells from PBMCs, obtained from culture after CMV antigen stimulation. The source is a human donor in good health (CMV status not recorded). Some clones in this sample may be carry-over from other donors' samples.

This clonotype was counted a few times. The chain combines TRBV12-3 or TRBV12-4 with TRBJ1-5; D might be TRBD1 (5 bases). CDR3 length: 15 residues. V was clipped by 5 bases and J by 2 bases, with 13 bases between them. Here the CDR3 DNA reads TGTGCCAGCAGTCCGGGGACGAGTGGCAATCAGCCCCAGCATTTT. Protein: CASSPGTSGNQPQHF.

This clonotype appeared a few times. J is TRBJ2-7 and V is TRBV27; 9 nucleotides match TRBD1. Trimming cost V 5 bases and J 4 bases; bases outside gene matches: 3. CDR3 size: 13 residues. Germline values: CDR1 MNHEY, CDR2 SMNVEV (reference sequence). DNA of the CDR3: TGTGCCAGCAGTCACGGACAGGGGTACGAGCAGTACTTC. Translating it yields CASSHGQGYEQYF.

The chain has TRBV12-3 or TRBV12-4 and TRBJ1-5; D ambiguous. The CDR3 runs to 14 residues. Deletions cut 3 bases from V and 2 bases from J, with 8 bases between. CDR3 in DNA: TGTGCCAGCAGTTTCAACAGCGGCAATCAGCCCCAGCATTTT. Encoded protein: CASSFNSGNQPQHF.

This rearrangement joins TRBV7-3 to TRBJ2-7, with 9 bases that match TRBD1. The CDR3 sequence is 13 residues long. V lost 5 bases, J lost 5 bases, and 4 bases stayed unmatched. From germline, CDR1 is SGHTA and CDR2 FQGTGA. This chain's CDR3 is CASSGDREDEQYF. As DNA, the CDR3 is TGTGCCAGCAGCGGGGACAGGGAGGACGAGCAGTACTTC.

This clonotype was seen a few times. The chain has TRBV6-1 and TRBJ1-4; D may be TRBD1 (5 bases). Germline values: CDR1 MNHNS, CDR2 SASEGT. With 5 bases removed from V and 3 bases from J, the gap between germline ends came to 19 bases. The CDR3 length is 17 residues. For the CDR3, the DNA is TGTGCCAGCAGTTATGGGCCCCCAGGGCTTTCTAATGAAAAACTGTTTTTT. This sequence encodes CASSYGPPGLSNEKLFF.

There are a few counts of this clonotype. The chain is built from TRBV7-2 and TRBJ1-1; weak D call: TRBD1 (6 bases). The germline V gene encodes CDR1 SGHTA and CDR2 FQGNSA. Trimming took off 5 bases at V and 5 bases at J, with 15 bases between the two ends. The CDR3 covers 14 residues. CDR3 sequence (DNA): TGTGCCAGCAGCGCTACCCTAGGACAGACTGAAGCTTTCTTT. Amino acids: CASSATLGQTEAFF.

The chain combines TRBV27 with TRBJ2-3; 7 nucleotides line up with TRBD1. CDR3 length: 13 residues. CDR1 is MNHEY, CDR2 SMNVEV, per germline (reference sequence). Trimming at V came to 5 bases and at J to 5 bases, leaving 4 bases not matched to a gene. CDR3 bases: TGTGCCAGCAGTCCCACAGGGGAAGATACGCAGTATTTT. This translates into CASSPTGEDTQYF.

The chain couples TRBV5-1 to TRBJ2-3; either TRBD1 or TRBD2 may supply D (5 bases each). The CDR3 has 14 residues. V lost 7 bases, J lost 2 bases, and 14 bases lay in between. Germline V gene data show CDR1 as SGHRS and CDR2 as YFSETQ. In DNA form, the CDR3 reads TGCGCCAGCGGAAAAAGGGGACCCACAGATACGCAGTATTTT. Translated: CASGKRGPTDTQYF.

This clonotype was seen at least ten times. This rearrangement joins TRBV7-6 to TRBJ2-3, with 9 nucleotides matching TRBD2. CDR1 is SGHVS and CDR2 is FNYEAQ in the germline V gene. V gave up 5 bases and J gave up 3 bases; unmatched junction bases: 6. CDR3 length: 15 amino acids. CDR3 bases: TGTGCCAGCAGCCGTAGCGGGGGAGTAACAGATACGCAGTATTTT. It encodes CASSRSGGVTDTQYF. The full variable domain, in which reference TRBV7-6 and TRBJ2-3 provide the parts outside the CDR3, is GAGVSQSPRYKVTKRGQDVALRCDPISGHVSLYWYRQALGQGPEFLTYFNYEAQQDKSGLPNDRFSAERPEGSISTLTIQRTEQRDSAMYRCASSRSGGVTDTQYFGPGTRLTVL.

This chain links TRBV6-2 or TRBV6-3 with TRBJ2-3, with 7 bases lining up with TRBD1. Germline lookup yields CDR1 MNHEY and CDR2 SVGEGT. The CDR3 is made up of 12 amino acids. The V gene end was trimmed by 6 bases and the J gene end by 6 bases; junction bases not matched to a gene: 3. CDR3 DNA sequence: TGTGCCAGCAGGCAGGGGGTGGATACGCAGTATTTT. Amino acid sequence: CASRQGVDTQYF.

The chain has TRBV28 and TRBJ2-3, with 9 bases lining up with TRBD2. Germline assignment: CDR1 MDHEN and CDR2 SYDVKM. The CDR3 is 18 residues long. Losses at the gene ends were 4 bases for V and 3 bases for J; bases not matched to a gene: 14. The CDR3, as DNA: TGTGCCAGCAGTTACCCTCTCACTAGCGGGTATGTTACAGATACGCAGTATTTT. This encodes CASSYPLTSGYVTDTQYF.

This clonotype has a handful of counts. The chain uses TRBV15 and TRBJ2-1; 9 nucleotides align to TRBD2. The CDR3 has 15 amino acids. The germline gives CDR1 LNHNV, CDR2 YYDKDF (reference sequence). With 2 bases clipped from V and 8 bases from J, the junction kept 7 bases outside the gene matches. Here the CDR3 DNA reads TGTGCCACCAGCAGAATCCAGCGGGGGGCCGATGAGCAGTTCTTC. Protein: CATSRIQRGADEQFF.

The chain employs TRBV6-2 or TRBV6-3 and TRBJ2-3; D perhaps matches TRBD1 (6 bases). V was trimmed by 0 bases and J by 0 bases, leaving 10 bases between them. The CDR3 has 16 amino acids. Germline assignment: CDR1 MNHEY and CDR2 SVGEGT. CDR3 bases: TGTGCCAGCAGTTACTCCGGGACATCGAGCACAGATACGCAGTATTTT. It translates to CASSYSGTSSTDTQYF.

The chain joins TRBV27 to TRBJ1-1; no clear D. CDR3 length equals 12 residues. The V gene lost 4 bases and the J gene lost 7 bases, with 10 bases spanning the gap. Germline V gives CDR1 MNHEY, CDR2 SMNVEV (reference sequence). Written as DNA, the CDR3 is TGTGCCAGCAGTTCATCCCCGGTTGAAGCTTTCTTT. This gives the protein CASSSSPVEAFF.

CDR3 region: CAVLVVNEQFF. Here the CDR3 DNA reads TGTGCCGTCCTGGTGGTCAATGAGCAGTTCTTC. The chain is built from TRBV2 and TRBJ2-1; D unresolved. Trimming pared 11 bases from V and 6 bases from J, leaving 11 bases between. Germline V CDR1 and CDR2: SNHLY, FYNNEI. The length of the CDR3 is 11 residues.

Points on this clonotype: A read error may explain this, as a much larger clone is one base away. The conserved phenylalanine or tryptophan is not found at the CDR3 terminus, so this likely reflects a read error. This chain uses TRBV6-1 with TRBJ2-7; D gene unclear. This CDR3 has 14 residues. Between the trimmed V and J ends, which lost 4 bases and 7 bases, there was a span of 17 bases. The germline gives CDR1 MNHNS, CDR2 SASEGT. The CDR3 nucleotides are TGTGCCAGCAGTGTAGCTACGGACGTGGGTGAGCAGTACTCC. Its protein product is CASSVATDVGEQYS.

This clonotype was observed a single time. V gene TRBV2 combines with J gene TRBJ2-7, with a possible D match to TRBD1 (6 bases). CDR1 SNHLY and CDR2 FYNNEI come from the germline V gene. Trimming pared 9 bases from V and 2 bases from J, leaving 14 bases between. There are 13 residues in the CDR3. The CDR3 region has the DNA TGTGCCAGTGAAGGGGACAAAACCTACGAGCAGTACTTC. Protein sequence: CASEGDKTYEQYF.

The rearrangement joins TRBV27 to TRBJ2-2; no firm D call. The CDR3 sequence is 18 residues long. With 7 bases removed from V and 0 bases from J, the gap between germline ends came to 21 bases. Germline V lookup: CDR1 MNHEY, CDR2 SMNVEV (reference sequence). The DNA of the CDR3 is TGTGCCAGCAACCACCTTCCTCAGAGAGACCCGAACACCGGGGAGCTGTTTTTT. This codes for CASNHLPQRDPNTGELFF.

V is TRBV6-5 and J is TRBJ1-5; D gene uncertain. Trimming stripped 5 bases from V and 0 bases from J, with 11 bases between. The length of the CDR3 is 15 residues. From germline, CDR1 is MNHEY and CDR2 SVGAGI. CDR3 sequence: CASSTYWDSNQPQHF. The CDR3, as DNA: TGTGCCAGCAGTACCTACTGGGATAGCAATCAGCCCCAGCATTTT.

The table lists this clonotype with many counts. V usage is TRBV7-8 and J usage is TRBJ2-7, with D maybe TRBD2 (5 bases). This CDR3 spans 16 amino acids. V was trimmed by 0 bases and J by 3 bases, leaving 15 bases between them. Germline lookup yields CDR1 SGHVS and CDR2 FQNEAQ. As DNA, the CDR3 is TGTGCCAGCAGCTTAGCGTATCTTTCGGGGAGCTACGAGCAGTACTTC. It yields the protein CASSLAYLSGSYEQYF.

This sequence joins TRBV6-6 and TRBJ2-2, with D perhaps matching TRBD1 (5 bases). From germline, CDR1 is MNHNY and CDR2 SVGAGI (reference sequence). This CDR3 contains 13 residues. Trimming left V 2 bases short and J 9 bases short, with 10 bases between. The CDR3 loop reads CASSYTGTWELFF. The CDR3, as DNA: TGTGCCAGCAGTTACACAGGAACCTGGGAGCTGTTTTTT.

This clonotype came up a few times. The rearrangement uses TRBV6-5 and TRBJ2-2; 10 nucleotides align to TRBD2. The J segment lost 4 bases and the V segment lost 2 bases, leaving 4 bases of the junction unmatched. CDR1 and CDR2 (germline): MNHEY, SVGAGI. The CDR3 loop spans 16 amino acids. The CDR3 is CASSYRTSGATGELFF. The DNA for the CDR3 is TGTGCCAGCAGTTACCGGACTAGCGGAGCCACCGGGGAGCTGTTTTTT.